This T cell receptor beta chain was recovered during a study of T cell repertoires in cytomegalovirus infection. Looking at the study overall: In public TCR beta signatures, there were indications of both CMV infection and matching HLA type.

The CDR3 extends over 14 amino acids. Between the trimmed V and J ends, which lost 4 bases and 4 bases, there was a span of 10 bases. Germline V lookup: CDR1 LGHDT, CDR2 YNNKEL (reference sequence). In the case of this clonotype: Its antigen is currently unknown.

Study results and caveats: Carriage of CMV together with the relevant HLA was identifiable through cumulative public TCR beta family frequency.

TCRdb called the reads again in MiXCR, with one record for every CDR3 protein. The repertoire holds approximately 310,000 distinct CDR3 sequences, with around 25% as singletons. Sequenced here: cultured PBMCs, sampled from culture after CMV antigen stimulation. This sequence joins TRBV3-1 and TRBJ1-4, with D perhaps TRBD1 (5 bases). This clonotype was obtained from a human donor in good health (CMV status not recorded). Some clones in this sample may be carry-over from other donors' samples. CDR3 protein: CASSPRDGNEKLFF. CDR3 DNA: TGTGCCAGCAGCCCCCGGGACGGTAATGAAAAACTGTTTTTT.